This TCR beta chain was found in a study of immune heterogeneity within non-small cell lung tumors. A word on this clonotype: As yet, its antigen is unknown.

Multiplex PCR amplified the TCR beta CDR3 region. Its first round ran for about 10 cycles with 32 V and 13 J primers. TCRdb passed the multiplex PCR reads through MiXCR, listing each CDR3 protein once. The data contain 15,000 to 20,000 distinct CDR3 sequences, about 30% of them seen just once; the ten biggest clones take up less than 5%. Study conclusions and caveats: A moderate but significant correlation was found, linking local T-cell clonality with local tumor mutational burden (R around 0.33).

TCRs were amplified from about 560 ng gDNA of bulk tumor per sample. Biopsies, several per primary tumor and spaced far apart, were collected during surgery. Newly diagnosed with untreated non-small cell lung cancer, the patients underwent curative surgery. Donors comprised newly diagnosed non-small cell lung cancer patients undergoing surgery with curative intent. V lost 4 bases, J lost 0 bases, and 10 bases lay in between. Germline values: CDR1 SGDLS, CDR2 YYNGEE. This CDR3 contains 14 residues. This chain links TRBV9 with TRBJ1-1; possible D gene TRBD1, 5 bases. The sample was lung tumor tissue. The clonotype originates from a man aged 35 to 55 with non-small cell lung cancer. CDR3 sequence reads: CASSRDSLNTEAFF. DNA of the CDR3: TGTGCCAGCAGCCGGGACTCCTTGAACACTGAAGCTTTCTTT.